This T cell receptor (beta chain) was documented in a study of T cells after posttransplantation cyclophosphamide. Notes on the study in general: Blood and skin or GI T cell repertoires showed limited TRB overlap. After PTCy, TRB diversity resembled that of CNI/methotrexate controls.

Assay used: immunoSEQ multiplex PCR; TCRdb lists only in-frame clones, some missing. The table lists 42,000 or so clones, no singletons, with about 4.5% in the top ten. The V gene's germline CDR1 is SGHTA and CDR2 FQGTGA. V was trimmed by 1 base and J by 6 bases, leaving 6 bases between them. The CDR3 is 13 residues long. This clone showed up many times. What it recognizes is unknown. This TCR came from a woman between 45 and 65 years old in good health and a related stem cell transplant donor. Sequencing input: PBMCs. This sequence joins TRBV7-3 and TRBJ2-2; D not resolved. The CDR3: CASSLMQAGELFF. CDR3 coding DNA: TGTGCCAGCAGCTTAATGCAGGCCGGGGAGCTGTTTTTT.